This TCR beta chain was recovered during a study of PD-L1 blockade in urothelial cancer. Study summary: The number of prior chemotherapy regimens per patient was 0 to 3.

Each PCR reaction had synthetic TCR analog templates spiked into it. TCRdb's table, derived via immunoSEQ multiplex PCR, lists solely in-frame clones and lacks some. This table has about 45,000 clones, about 89% appearing once. As for time point: peripheral blood 6 weeks after treatment start. Trimming left V 9 bases short and J 7 bases short, with 14 bases between. Germline V gene data show CDR1 as SGHDT and CDR2 as YYEEEE. This CDR3 region has 12 residues. This clonotype was sampled from a man in his 70s with urothelial cancer. The sample was PBMCs, taken around atezolizumab (anti-PD-L1) treatment. This rearrangement joins TRBV5-6 to TRBJ2-1, with D perhaps assigned TRBD1 or TRBD2 (5 bases each). CDR3 sequence: CATRGKGNEQFF. CDR3 sequence (DNA): TGTGCCACCAGAGGGAAGGGGAATGAGCAGTTCTTC.